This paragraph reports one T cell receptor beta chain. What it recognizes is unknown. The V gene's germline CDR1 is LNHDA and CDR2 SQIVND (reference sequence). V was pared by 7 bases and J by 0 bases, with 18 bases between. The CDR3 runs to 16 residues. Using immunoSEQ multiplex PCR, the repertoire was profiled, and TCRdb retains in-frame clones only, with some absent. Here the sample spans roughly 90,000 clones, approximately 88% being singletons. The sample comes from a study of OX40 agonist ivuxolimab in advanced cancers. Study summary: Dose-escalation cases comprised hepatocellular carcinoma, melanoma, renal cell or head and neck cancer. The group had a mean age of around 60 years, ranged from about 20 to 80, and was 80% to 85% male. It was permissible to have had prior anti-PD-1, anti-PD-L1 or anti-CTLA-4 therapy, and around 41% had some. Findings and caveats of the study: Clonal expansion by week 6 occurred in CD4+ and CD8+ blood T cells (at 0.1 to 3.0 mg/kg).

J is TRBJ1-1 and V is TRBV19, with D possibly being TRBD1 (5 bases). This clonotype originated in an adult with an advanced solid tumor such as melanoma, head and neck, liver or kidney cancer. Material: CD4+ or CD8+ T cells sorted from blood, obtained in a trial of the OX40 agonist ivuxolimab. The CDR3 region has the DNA TGTGCCAGTACCCGGGGGGTGAGAAGCATGAACACTGAAGCTTTCTTT. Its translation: CASTRGVRSMNTEAFF.